This entry describes one TCR beta chain. The source of the sample is a study of cytomegalovirus exposure and HLA in healthy donors. For the study at large: A later analysis reported the 120 or so validation repertoires used the same platform as the roughly 700 first-cohort repertoires.

The CDR3 has 14 residues. V lost 5 bases, J lost 2 bases, and 11 bases lay in between. Germline V gene sequence: CDR1 WNHNN, CDR2 SYGVQD (reference sequence). Assay: immunoSEQ multiplex PCR; the TCRdb copy retains only in-frame clones and omits some. This table holds roughly 250,000 clones, approximately 90% found once. J is TRBJ2-3 and V is TRBV10-1; D unresolved. The TCR comes from a man younger than 35 in good health and CMV-seronegative. The sequencing input was PBMCs. The CDR3 region has the DNA TGCGCCAGCAGTCCAACATCCCCCACAGATACGCAGTATTTT. This codes for CASSPTSPTDTQYF.